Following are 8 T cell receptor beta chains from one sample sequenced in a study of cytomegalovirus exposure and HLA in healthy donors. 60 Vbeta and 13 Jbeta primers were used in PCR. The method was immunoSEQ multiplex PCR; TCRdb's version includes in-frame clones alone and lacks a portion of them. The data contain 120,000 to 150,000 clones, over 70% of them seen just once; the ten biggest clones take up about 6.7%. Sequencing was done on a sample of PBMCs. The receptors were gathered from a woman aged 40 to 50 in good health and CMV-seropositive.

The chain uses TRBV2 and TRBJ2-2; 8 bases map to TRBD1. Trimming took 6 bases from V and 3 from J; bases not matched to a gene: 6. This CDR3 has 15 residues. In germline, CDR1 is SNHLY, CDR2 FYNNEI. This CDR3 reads CASRLSGGYTGELFF. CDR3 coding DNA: TGTGCCAGCAGGCTATCAGGGGGCTACACCGGGGAGCTGTTTTTT.

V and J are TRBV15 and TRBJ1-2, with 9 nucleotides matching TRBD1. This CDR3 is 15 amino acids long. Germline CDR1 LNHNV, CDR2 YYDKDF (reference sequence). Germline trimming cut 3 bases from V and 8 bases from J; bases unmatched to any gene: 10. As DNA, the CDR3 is TGTGCCACCAGCAGTCACTCCTCCGGGACAGGGGGCTACACCTTC. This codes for CATSSHSSGTGGYTF.

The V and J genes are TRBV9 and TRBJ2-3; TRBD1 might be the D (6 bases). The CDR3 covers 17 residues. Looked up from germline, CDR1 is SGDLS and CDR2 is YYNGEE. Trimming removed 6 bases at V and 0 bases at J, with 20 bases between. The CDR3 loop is CASIPGSGDTSTDTQYF. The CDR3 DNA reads TGTGCCAGCATCCCAGGCTCCGGGGACACTAGCACAGATACGCAGTATTTT. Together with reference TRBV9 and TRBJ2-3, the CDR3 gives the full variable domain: DSGVTQTPKHLITATGQRVTLRCSPRSGDLSVYWYQQSLDQGLQFLIQYYNGEERAKGNILERFSAQQFPDLHSELNLSSLELGDSALYFCASIPGSGDTSTDTQYFGPGTRLTVL.

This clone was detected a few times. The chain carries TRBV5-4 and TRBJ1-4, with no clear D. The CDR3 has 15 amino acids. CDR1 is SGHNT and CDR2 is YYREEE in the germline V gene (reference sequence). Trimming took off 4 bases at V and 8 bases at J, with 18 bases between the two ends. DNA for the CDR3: TGTGCCAGCAGCCAAGATCGTTTAGTCCCGGAAAAACTGTTTTTT. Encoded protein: CASSQDRLVPEKLFF.

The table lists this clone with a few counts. The chain's CDR3 is CASSEGGDRSYEQYF. In DNA form, the CDR3 reads TGTGCCAGCAGCGAGGGTGGGGACAGAAGCTACGAGCAGTACTTC. The chain combines TRBV5-4 with TRBJ2-7, with 7 bases fitting TRBD1. Germline values: CDR1 SGHNT, CDR2 YYREEE (reference sequence). There are 15 residues in the CDR3. The V and J ends lost 4 bases and 3 bases, in that order; junction bases with no gene match: 10. Filled out from reference TRBV5-4 and TRBJ2-7, the complete variable domain reads ETGVTQSPTHLIKTRGQQVTLRCSSQSGHNTVSWYQQALGQGPQFIFQYYREEENGRGNFPPRFSGLQFPNYSSELNVNALELDDSALYLCASSEGGDRSYEQYFGPGTRLTVT.

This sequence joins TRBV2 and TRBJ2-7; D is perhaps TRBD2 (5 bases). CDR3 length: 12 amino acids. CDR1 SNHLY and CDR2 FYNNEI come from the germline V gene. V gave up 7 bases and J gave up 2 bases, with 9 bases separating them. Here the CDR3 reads CASTSSAYEQYF. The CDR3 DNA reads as TGTGCCAGCACTAGCTCAGCCTACGAGCAGTACTTC. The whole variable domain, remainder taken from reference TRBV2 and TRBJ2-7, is EPEVTQTPSHQVTQMGQEVILRCVPISNHLYFYWYRQILGQKVEFLVSFYNNEISEKSEIFDDQFSVERPDGSNFTLKIRSTKLEDSAMYFCASTSSAYEQYFGPGTRLTVT.

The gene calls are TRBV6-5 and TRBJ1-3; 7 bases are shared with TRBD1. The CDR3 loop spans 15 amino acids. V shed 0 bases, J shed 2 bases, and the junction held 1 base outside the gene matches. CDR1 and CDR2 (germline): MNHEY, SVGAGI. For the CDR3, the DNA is TGTGCCAGCAGTTACTCGACAGGGACTGGAAACACCATATATTTT. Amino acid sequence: CASSYSTGTGNTIYF.

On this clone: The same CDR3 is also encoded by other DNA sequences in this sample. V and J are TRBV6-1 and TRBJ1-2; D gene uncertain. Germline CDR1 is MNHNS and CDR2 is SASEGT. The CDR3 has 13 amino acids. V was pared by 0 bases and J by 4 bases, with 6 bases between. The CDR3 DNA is TGTGCCAGCAGTGAAGCAGGAGTCTATGGCTACACCTTC. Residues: CASSEAGVYGYTF.